The following is a TCR beta chain sequence with its context. Followed longitudinally, the Seattle patients had been enrolled during active infection. The source of the sample is a study of blood T cell repertoires in COVID-19. Study as a whole: Nucleic acid was either cDNA or gDNA, and it came from T cells, B-cell-depleted T cells, or PBMCs.

The method was immunoSEQ multiplex PCR; TCRdb's version includes in-frame clones alone and lacks a portion of them. The sample lists under 250,000 clones, roughly 88% seen once, with approximately 6.2% in the top ten. V was pared by 6 bases and J by 3 bases, with 3 bases of the junction left unmatched. The CDR3 sequence is 14 residues long. CDR1 MNHEY and CDR2 SMNVEV come from the germline V gene (reference sequence). The sample comprised peripheral blood. This TCR was recovered from a woman of 80 years or more with COVID-19, enrolled during active disease. The chain couples TRBV27 to TRBJ1-4, with 8 bases that match TRBD1. In nucleotides, the CDR3 is TGTGCCAGCAGACAGACAGGGGCTAATGAAAAACTGTTTTTT. Amino acids: CASRQTGANEKLFF.